Sequencing of this TCR beta chain was carried out in a study of CD8+CD57+ T cells in acquired aplastic anemia. Study-wide points: Patients and controls shared around 30 CD8+ CDR3 sequences.

Regarding this clonotype: Antigen unknown.

Template material for TCR beta VDJ and CDR3 profiling consisted of genomic DNA. MiXCR was run by TCRdb on the reads, yielding one entry per CDR3 protein. The data contain fewer than 250,000 distinct CDR3 sequences, around 50% of them singletons. Patients sequenced had flow cytometry evidence of CD8+CD57+ cell expansion. This CDR3 has 15 amino acids. Per the germline V gene, CDR1 is SEHNR and CDR2 is FQNEAQ (reference sequence). V lost 5 bases and J 2 bases, leaving 14 bases between the germline ends. V and J are TRBV7-9 and TRBJ2-3, with D maybe TRBD2 (5 bases). Sequenced input: sorted CD4+, CD8+, or CD8+CD57+ T cells (not recorded which) from PBMCs. The receptor comes from a human donor with aplastic anemia. CDR3 in DNA: TGTGCCAGCAGCGCCGGACTTTCTAACACAGATACGCAGTATTTT. Its protein product is CASSAGLSNTDTQYF.